This T cell receptor beta chain was found in a study of monozygotic twins with inflammatory bowel disease. From the 5' RACE reads, TCRdb lists one entry per CDR3 protein and no DNA. Its clone listing holds 330,000 or so distinct CDR3 sequences. As regards this clonotype: The target antigen is unknown.

The CDR3 covers 13 residues. Germline-derived CDR1 and CDR2 are MNHEY and SVGAGI. The study, taken as a whole, reports: Clonotypes shared with others were fewer in IBD patients than in healthy twins, especially with disease activity.

Collection of an approximately 2.3 ml blood sample took place per donor. Sample: blood. The source is a human donor with ulcerative colitis or Crohn's disease, or a healthy co-twin of an affected twin (not recorded which). The V and J genes are TRBV6-5 and TRBJ1-1. The CDR3: CASRSWGNTEAFF.